This T cell receptor beta chain was profiled in a study of CD8 T cells in ankylosing spondylitis. General observations from the study: Before this, some motif variants had been reported in reactive arthritis synovial fluid and blood. The disease-linked clones had a CD8+ phenotype and low blood frequencies. One TCR beta motif, made up of eight or nine highly homologous variants, appeared characteristic of ankylosing spondylitis blood.

In making TCR beta libraries, quantitative 5'-RACE with molecular barcodes was used. TCRdb processed the 5' RACE reads anew with MiXCR; each CDR3 protein has one entry. The table has 470,000 or so distinct CDR3 sequences, 25% to 30% seen once. A note on this clonotype: Its specificity is not known.

Germline lookup yields CDR1 SGHVS and CDR2 FQNEAQ. This CDR3 has 18 residues. V shed 5 bases, J shed 0 bases, and the junction held 9 bases outside the gene matches. The chain couples TRBV7-8 to TRBJ2-1, with 11 bases lining up with TRBD2. Specimen: blood, either unsorted or a sorted T cell fraction (not recorded which). The TCR comes from a male donor with ankylosing spondylitis. The CDR3: CASSMGTSGKSSYNEQFF. CDR3 DNA sequence: TGTGCCAGCAGCATGGGGACTAGCGGAAAAAGCTCCTACAATGAGCAGTTCTTC.